This T cell receptor (beta chain) stems from a study of cytomegalovirus exposure and HLA in healthy donors. The PCR had 60 Vbeta and 13 Jbeta primers. The repertoire was sequenced with immunoSEQ multiplex PCR; TCRdb's copy has only in-frame clones and lacks some. Of approximately 39,000 clones detected, roughly three quarters appear once; the ten largest clones hold over 6%. This clone has a handful of counts. The sequenced material came from PBMCs. The TCR originated in a man aged 30 to 45 in good health and CMV-seronegative.

CDR3 coding DNA: TGCGCCAGCAGCCCGACAGATACCTACGAGCAGTACTTC. Translation gives CASSPTDTYEQYF. The V gene is TRBV10-1, the J gene TRBJ2-7, with D perhaps matching TRBD1 (5 bases). The V gene lost 6 bases and the J gene lost 2 bases, with 11 bases spanning the gap. This CDR3 is 13 amino acids long. Germline V gene sequence: CDR1 WNHNN, CDR2 SYGVQD (reference sequence).